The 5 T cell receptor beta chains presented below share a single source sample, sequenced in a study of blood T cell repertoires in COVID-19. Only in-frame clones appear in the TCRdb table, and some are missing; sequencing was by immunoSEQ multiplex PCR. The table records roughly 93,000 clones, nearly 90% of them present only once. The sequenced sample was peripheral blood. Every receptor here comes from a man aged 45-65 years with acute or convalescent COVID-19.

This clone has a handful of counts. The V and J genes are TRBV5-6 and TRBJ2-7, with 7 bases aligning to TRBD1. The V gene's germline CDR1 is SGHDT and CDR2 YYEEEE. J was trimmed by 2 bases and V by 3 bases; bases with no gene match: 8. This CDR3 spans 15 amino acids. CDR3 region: CASSSGRQGAYEQYF. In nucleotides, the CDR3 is TGTGCCAGCAGCTCGGGCCGGCAGGGGGCCTACGAGCAGTACTTC.

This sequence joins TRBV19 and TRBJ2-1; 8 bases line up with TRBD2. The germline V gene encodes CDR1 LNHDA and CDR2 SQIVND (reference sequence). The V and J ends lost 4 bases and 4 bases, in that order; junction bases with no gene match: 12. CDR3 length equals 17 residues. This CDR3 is CASSTNRAGAGYNEQFF. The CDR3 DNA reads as TGTGCCAGTAGTACCAACCGAGCGGGGGCAGGGTACAATGAGCAGTTCTTC.

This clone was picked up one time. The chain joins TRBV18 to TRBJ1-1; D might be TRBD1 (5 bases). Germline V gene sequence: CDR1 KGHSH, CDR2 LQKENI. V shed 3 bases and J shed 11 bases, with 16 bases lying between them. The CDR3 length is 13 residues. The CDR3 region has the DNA TGTGCCAGCTCACCCGTGCAGGGTTTTGACGCTTTCTTT. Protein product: CASSPVQGFDAFF.

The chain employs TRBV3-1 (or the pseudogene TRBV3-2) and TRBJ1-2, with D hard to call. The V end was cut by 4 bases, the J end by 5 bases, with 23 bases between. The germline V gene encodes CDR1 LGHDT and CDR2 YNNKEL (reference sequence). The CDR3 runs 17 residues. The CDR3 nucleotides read TGTGCCAGCAGCCCCACCTTAAGGCAGGCGCATGTGTATGGCTACACCTTC. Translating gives CASSPTLRQAHVYGYTF.

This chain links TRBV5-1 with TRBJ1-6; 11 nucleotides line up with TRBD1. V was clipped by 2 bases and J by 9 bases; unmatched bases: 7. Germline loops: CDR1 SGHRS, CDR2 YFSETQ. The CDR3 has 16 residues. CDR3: CASSFGQGAPLSPLHF. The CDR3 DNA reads TGCGCCAGCAGCTTTGGACAGGGGGCGCCCCTTTCACCCCTCCACTTT. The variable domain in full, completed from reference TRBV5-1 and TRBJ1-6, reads KAGVTQTPRYLIKTRGQQVTLSCSPISGHRSVSWYQQTPGQGLQFLFEYFSETQRNKGNFPGRFSGRQFSNSRSEMNVSTLELGDSALYLCASSFGQGAPLSPLHFGNGTRLTVT.